The T cell receptor beta chain described here comes from a study of OX40 agonist ivuxolimab in advanced cancers. About the study: Aged about 20 to 85 with a mean of approximately 57 years, they were about 80% male. The study's findings and limits: Patients with a partial response at 0.1-3.0 mg/kg had among the lowest clonal expansion. Also showing low normalized T-cell clonal expansion were some of the nonresponders.

Germline V gene data show CDR1 as SGHVS and CDR2 as FQNEAQ. This CDR3 spans 16 amino acids. To note about this clone: Its antigen remains unidentified. At one end, the junction sequence differs from germline, possibly due to a read error. The identical CDR3 is also encoded by other nucleotide sequences in the sample.

Using immunoSEQ multiplex PCR, the repertoire was profiled, and TCRdb retains in-frame clones only, with some absent. The repertoire holds 55,000 to 80,000 clones, with approximately 92% as singletons. Autoimmune disease history or systemic immunosuppression led to patient exclusion. The V gene is TRBV7-8, the J gene TRBJ2-1; maybe TRBD1 (7 bases). This sample comprised CD4+ or CD8+ T cells sorted from blood, obtained in a trial of the OX40 agonist ivuxolimab. The TCR was taken from an adult with an advanced solid tumor such as melanoma, head and neck, liver or kidney cancer. CDR3 loop: CASSLELTGSGDEQFF. The CDR3 DNA reads as TGCGCCAGCAGCTTAGAATTGACAGGGTCGGGGGATGAGCAGTTCTTC.